Presented here are 9 T cell receptor beta chains from one specimen sequenced in a study of T cells in Graves' hyperthyroidism and ophthalmopathy. Regions amplified from RNA transcripts were the TCR beta CDR3 regions. A first-round RT-PCR of the TCR CDR3 used the HTBI primer set. TCRdb called the multiplex PCR reads again in MiXCR, with one record for every CDR3 protein. Among over 550,000 distinct CDR3 sequences listed, approximately 15% were seen once. The sequencing sample was made of blood. All receptors come from a woman aged 18 to 35 with Graves' hyperthyroidism.

This clonotype was detected many times. The chain links TRBV28 to TRBJ2-3, with unresolved D. The V gene's germline CDR1 is MDHEN and CDR2 SYDVKM. V was shortened by 5 bases and J by 2 bases, with 14 bases between the two germline ends. The CDR3 sequence is 15 residues long. The CDR3 region is CASSPARADTDTQYF. The CDR3 DNA is TGTGCCAGCAGTCCAGCAAGGGCGGACACAGATACGCAGTATTTT.

There are many counts of this clonotype. The V call is TRBV12-3 or TRBV12-4, the J call TRBJ2-1, with 7 bases aligning to TRBD2. The length of the CDR3 is 13 residues. The V and J ends lost 10 bases and 4 bases, in that order; junction bases with no gene match: 7. CDR3 sequence reads: CATASGSYNEQFF. In DNA form, the CDR3 reads TGTGCCACCGCTAGCGGTTCTTACAATGAGCAGTTCTTC.

Concerning this clonotype itself: A much larger clone lies a single base off, so this may be a read error. The chain employs TRBV12-3 or TRBV12-4 and TRBJ2-1, with 12 bases identical to TRBD2. The CDR3 sequence is 15 residues long. CDR3 bases: TGTGCCAGCAGAATGACTAGCGGGAGATATAATGGGCAGTTCTTC. It is translated as CASRMTSGRYNGQFF.

This clonotype was observed a handful of times. This chain joins TRBV12-3 or TRBV12-4 and TRBJ2-7, with 8 bases aligning to TRBD2. Germline trimming cut 8 bases from V and 5 bases from J; bases unmatched to any gene: 8. This CDR3 spans 13 amino acids. This chain's CDR3 is CASGRLAPHEQYF. CDR3 in DNA: TGTGCCAGCGGGAGACTAGCGCCCCACGAGCAGTACTTC.

Of note for this clonotype: Possible read error: a much larger clone is one base away. CDR3 sequence reads: CASSFKVKEQYF. As DNA, the CDR3 is TGCGCCAGCAGCTTCAAAGTGAAGGAGCAGTACTTC. V gene TRBV5-1 combines with J gene TRBJ2-7; D uncertain. Trimming removed 2 bases at V and 7 bases at J, with 10 bases between. The CDR3 consists of 12 residues. CDR1 SGHRS and CDR2 YFSETQ come from the germline V gene. Together with reference TRBV5-1 and TRBJ2-7, the CDR3 gives the full variable domain: KAGVTQTPRYLIKTRGQQVTLSCSPISGHRSVSWYQQTPGQGLQFLFEYFSETQRNKGNFPGRFSGRQFSNSRSEMNVSTLELGDSALYLCASSFKVKEQYFGPGTRLTVT.

The chain is built from TRBV5-1 and TRBJ2-5, with 7 positions matching TRBD2. Germline loops: CDR1 SGHRS, CDR2 YFSETQ. The CDR3 contains 15 residues. The J segment lost 7 bases and the V segment lost 1 base, leaving 10 bases of the junction unmatched. As DNA, the CDR3 is TGCGCCAGCAGCTTGAGGCTAGCGGAAAGGGGGACCCAGTACTTC. Translated, it gives CASSLRLAERGTQYF.

This clonotype has more than one count but fewer than ten. This chain uses TRBV12-3 or TRBV12-4 with TRBJ2-1, with D perhaps matching TRBD1 (5 bases). The CDR3 has 14 residues. The V end lost 3 bases, the J end lost 5 bases, and 11 bases lay between the germline ends. CDR3 region: CASSFSRADNEQFF. The CDR3 bases are TGTGCCAGCAGTTTTTCCAGGGCTGACAATGAGCAGTTCTTC.

Of note for this clonotype: This CDR3 fails to terminate in the conserved phenylalanine or tryptophan, so it likely reflects a read error. The rearrangement joins TRBV6-2 or TRBV6-3 to TRBJ2-1; D is undetermined. The CDR3 spans 13 residues. With 6 bases removed from V and 4 bases from J, the gap between germline ends came to 10 bases. In germline, CDR1 is MNHEY, CDR2 SVGEGT. The CDR3 region is CASSPSDYNEQFL. Here the CDR3 DNA reads TGTGCCAGCAGCCCATCGGATTACAATGAGCAGTTCCTC.

At least ten counts were recorded for this clonotype. CDR3 sequence (DNA): TGTGCCAGCAGCCAACGATCGGCGGGTTCTTCAGAGACCCAGTACTTC. Protein: CASSQRSAGSSETQYF. The rearrangement uses TRBV3-1 and TRBJ2-5; the D gene is possibly TRBD2 (5 bases). Trimming removed 2 bases from V and 4 bases from J, with 17 bases in between. Per the germline V gene, CDR1 is LGHDT and CDR2 is YNNKEL (reference sequence). CDR3 size: 16 residues.